The rows below give T cell receptor beta chains drawn from one sample of a study of T cell responses to AZD1222 COVID-19 vaccine. Here immunoSEQ multiplex PCR was the method, and the copy in TCRdb shows in-frame clones only, minus some. Found here are around 30,000 clones, roughly 93% of them singletons; the top ten hold 8.1%. Specimen: peripheral blood, collected on day 0 of AZD1222 vaccination. Receptor source: an adult in good health. The CDR3 runs from the conserved cysteine through the conserved F or W. Fields, in order: J gene, V gene, clone size, D gene, CDR3 DNA, CDR3 protein. The D gene is left open where the match is weak. For some rows the clone size is stated as once, few or many, or as a class when expanded; others skip it.

J gene: TRBJ2-7
V gene: TRBV7-8
clone size: -
D gene: -
CDR3 DNA: TGTGCCAGCAGCTCTGCAGGATACGAGCAGTACTTC
CDR3 protein: CASSSAGYEQYF

J gene: TRBJ2-1
V gene: TRBV5-1
clone size: -
D gene: TRBD1
CDR3 DNA: TGCGCCAGCAGCTCCTCGACAGGGGGCTACAATGAGCAGTTCTTC
CDR3 protein: CASSSSTGGYNEQFF

J gene: TRBJ1-4
V gene: TRBV9
clone size: -
D gene: -
CDR3 DNA: TGTGCCAGCAGCCCTGGGGGCGGGGAATTAAGCGGAAAACTGTTTTTT
CDR3 protein: CASSPGGGELSGKLFF

J gene: TRBJ2-3
V gene: TRBV6-4
clone size: -
D gene: -
CDR3 DNA: TGTGCCAGCAGTGACGGGGCAGGAAGCACAGATACGCAGTATTTT
CDR3 protein: CASSDGAGSTDTQYF

J gene: TRBJ1-2
V gene: TRBV11-1
clone size: -
D gene: -
CDR3 DNA: TGTGCCAGCAGCCCGACCCCCCTGGGCTCTGGCTACACCTTC
CDR3 protein: CASSPTPLGSGYTF

J gene: TRBJ2-2
V gene: TRBV3-1/TRBV3-2
clone size: once
D gene: -
CDR3 DNA: TGTGCCAGCAGCCGAGAGACATTAGCGAACACCGGGGAGCTGTTTTTT
CDR3 protein: CASSRETLANTGELFF

J gene: TRBJ1-1
V gene: TRBV5-4
clone size: -
D gene: -
CDR3 DNA: TGTGCCAGCAGCTTGGCCCTCGGGGTACGCACTGAAGCTTTCTTT
CDR3 protein: CASSLALGVRTEAFF

J gene: TRBJ2-7
V gene: TRBV10-2
clone size: -
D gene: -
CDR3 DNA: TGCGCCAGCAGTGAGGACACCCCCTACGAGCAGTACTTC
CDR3 protein: CASSEDTPYEQYF

J gene: TRBJ2-7
V gene: TRBV7-6
clone size: -
D gene: TRBD2
CDR3 DNA: TGTGCCAGCAGCGGGACTAGCGGGGGGTCCGGGGAGCAGTACTTC
CDR3 protein: CASSGTSGGSGEQYF

J gene: TRBJ1-1
V gene: TRBV28
clone size: -
D gene: TRBD1
CDR3 DNA: TGTGCCAGCAGTACAACGACAGGGGGCACTGAAGCTTTCTTT
CDR3 protein: CASSTTTGGTEAFF

J gene: TRBJ2-1
V gene: TRBV5-1
clone size: -
D gene: -
CDR3 DNA: TGCGCCAGCAGCCAAGGTCACGGGGGAATATCCTACAATGAGCAGTTCTTC
CDR3 protein: CASSQGHGGISYNEQFF

J gene: TRBJ2-7
V gene: TRBV7-2
clone size: -
D gene: -
CDR3 DNA: TGTGCCAGCAGCTTAGATGGGGGTATGAGCTCCTACGAGCAGTACTTC
CDR3 protein: CASSLDGGMSSYEQYF

J gene: TRBJ1-2
V gene: TRBV7-9
clone size: -
D gene: -
CDR3 DNA: TGTGCCAGCAAGGTGGGGGGCCGTTCTAACTATGGCTACACCTTC
CDR3 protein: CASKVGGRSNYGYTF

J gene: TRBJ1-1
V gene: TRBV13
clone size: few
D gene: -
CDR3 DNA: TGTGCCAGCAGCTCGTCGGACAACACTGAAGCTTTCTTT
CDR3 protein: CASSSSDNTEAFF

J gene: TRBJ2-1
V gene: TRBV7-6
clone size: -
D gene: -
CDR3 DNA: TGTGCCAGCAGCCCCGGGTGGGGGGGCAACAATGAGCAGTTCTTC
CDR3 protein: CASSPGWGGNNEQFF

J gene: TRBJ1-1
V gene: TRBV6-5
clone size: -
D gene: -
CDR3 DNA: TGTGCCAGCAGTTACCTTACAGGCGGACCCACTGAAGCTTTCTTT
CDR3 protein: CASSYLTGGPTEAFF

J gene: TRBJ2-3
V gene: TRBV4-3
clone size: -
D gene: -
CDR3 DNA: TGCGCCAGCAGCCCGGGGCCCGCCGGAGGGGTCGATACGCAGTATTTT
CDR3 protein: CASSPGPAGGVDTQYF

J gene: TRBJ2-1
V gene: TRBV7-9
clone size: -
D gene: TRBD2
CDR3 DNA: TGTGCCAGCAGCTTAGGGCTGGTAGCGGGGAGCTCCTACAATGAGCAGTTCTTC
CDR3 protein: CASSLGLVAGSSYNEQFF

J gene: TRBJ1-2
V gene: TRBV27
clone size: -
D gene: -
CDR3 DNA: TGTGCCAGCAGTGCCATGGGGGGGCTTCGAGGCTACACCTTC
CDR3 protein: CASSAMGGLRGYTF

J gene: TRBJ2-7
V gene: TRBV14
clone size: -
D gene: -
CDR3 DNA: TGTGCCAGCAGTCCGGACGCCTCCTACGAGCAGTACTTC
CDR3 protein: CASSPDASYEQYF

J gene: TRBJ1-1
V gene: TRBV19
clone size: -
D gene: -
CDR3 DNA: TGTGCCAGTAGTAGAGGGACATTGGGCACTGAAGCTTTCTTT
CDR3 protein: CASSRGTLGTEAFF

J gene: TRBJ2-2
V gene: TRBV14
clone size: once
D gene: -
CDR3 DNA: TGTGCCAGCAGCCGATTCGGGCGCGGCGGGGAGCTGTTTTTT
CDR3 protein: CASSRFGRGGELFF

J gene: TRBJ1-5
V gene: TRBV2
clone size: -
D gene: TRBD1
CDR3 DNA: TGTGCCAGCACCCGGGGGCAGGGGGCTCATGGCAATCAGCCCCAGCATTTT
CDR3 protein: CASTRGQGAHGNQPQHF

J gene: TRBJ1-2
V gene: TRBV5-6
clone size: -
D gene: TRBD1
CDR3 DNA: TGTGCCAGCAGTTCCCAGGGGGGGTATGGCTACACCTTC
CDR3 protein: CASSSQGGYGYTF

J gene: TRBJ2-7
V gene: TRBV5-4
clone size: few
D gene: TRBD1
CDR3 DNA: TGTGCCAGCAGTTTCCCGGGACAGGGGGTCTACGAGCAGTACTTC
CDR3 protein: CASSFPGQGVYEQYF

J gene: TRBJ2-7
V gene: TRBV6-5
clone size: -
D gene: -
CDR3 DNA: TGTGCCAGCAGCAGCGACAGGATCTACGAGCAGTACTTC
CDR3 protein: CASSSDRIYEQYF

J gene: TRBJ1-5
V gene: TRBV5-5
clone size: few
D gene: TRBD1
CDR3 DNA: TGTGCCAGCAGCTTGGGTGACAGGGGATACCTGAATAGCAATCAGCCCCAGCATTTT
CDR3 protein: CASSLGDRGYLNSNQPQHF

J gene: TRBJ1-1
V gene: TRBV2
clone size: -
D gene: -
CDR3 DNA: TGTGCCAGCAGTCCGATCGGCACTGAAGCTTTCTTT
CDR3 protein: CASSPIGTEAFF

J gene: TRBJ1-5
V gene: TRBV4-1
clone size: -
D gene: TRBD1
CDR3 DNA: TGCGCCAGCAGCCACGGAGACAGGGAGAATCAGCCCCAGCATTTT
CDR3 protein: CASSHGDRENQPQHF

J gene: TRBJ1-1
V gene: TRBV11-2
clone size: -
D gene: TRBD1
CDR3 DNA: TGTGCCAGCAGTTGGACAGGGGACACTGAAGCTTTCTTT
CDR3 protein: CASSWTGDTEAFF

J gene: TRBJ1-5
V gene: TRBV6-1
clone size: -
D gene: -
CDR3 DNA: TGTGCCAGCAGTGACAGGGTAGGCAATCAGCCCCAGCATTTT
CDR3 protein: CASSDRVGNQPQHF

J gene: TRBJ1-5
V gene: TRBV15
clone size: -
D gene: -
CDR3 DNA: TGTGCCACCAGCAGAGATCGATCCGGGGGAAATCAGCCCCAGCATTTT
CDR3 protein: CATSRDRSGGNQPQHF

J gene: TRBJ1-4
V gene: TRBV5-4
clone size: once
D gene: TRBD1
CDR3 DNA: TGTGCCAGCAGCTTGATGGGACAGGGGACTGAAAAACTGTTTTTT
CDR3 protein: CASSLMGQGTEKLFF